These 15 T cell receptor beta chains were all obtained from the same sample, sequenced in a study of CD8 T cells in ankylosing spondylitis. Using its own MiXCR run on the 5' RACE reads, TCRdb lists one record per CDR3 protein. The sample yields approximately 200,000 distinct CDR3 sequences, around 13% seen once. The specimen was blood, either unsorted or a sorted T cell fraction (not recorded which). These receptors originate from a male donor with ankylosing spondylitis or in good health (not recorded which).

This clonotype was detected a few times. The V gene is TRBV21-1, the J gene TRBJ1-1; whether TRBD1, the table's D call, matches the DNA was not checked. TRBV21-1 is termed a pseudogene. CDR3 length equals 15 residues. CDR3 nucleotides: TGTGCCAGCAGCAAAGCGCGTCCCACTAACACTGAAGCTTTCTTT. This codes for CASSKARPTNTEAFF.

The chain has TRBV6-5 and TRBJ1-2, with D uncertain. The CDR3 covers 12 residues. V was clipped by 2 bases and J by 2 bases, with 3 bases between them. Per germline, CDR1 MNHEY and CDR2 SVGAGI. CDR3 amino acids: CASSYSNYGYTF. The CDR3 DNA is TGTGCCAGCAGTTACAGCAACTATGGCTACACCTTC.

A few counts support this clonotype. The CDR3 loop reads CASSTDRQEMWSPLHF. CDR3 in DNA: TGTGCCAGCAGCACCGATCGACAGGAGATGTGGTCACCCCTCCACTTT. This chain links TRBV5-6 with TRBJ1-6; D is possibly TRBD1 (6 bases). The V end lost 4 bases, the J end lost 10 bases, and 21 bases lay between the germline ends. Germline assignment: CDR1 SGHDT and CDR2 YYEEEE. CDR3 size: 16 residues. The entire variable domain, with the rest obtained from reference TRBV5-6 and TRBJ1-6, is as follows: DAGVTQSPTHLIKTRGQQVTLRCSPKSGHDTVSWYQQALGQGPQFIFQYYEEEERQRGNFPDRFSGHQFPNYSSELNVNALLLGDSALYLCASSTDRQEMWSPLHFGNGTRLTVT.

The chain recombines TRBV15 with TRBJ2-3; no firm D call. Germline-derived CDR1 and CDR2 are LNHNV and YYDKDF (reference sequence). V lost 0 bases to trimming and J lost 0 bases, with 16 bases between them. The CDR3 totals 18 residues. The CDR3 loop is CATSRELLHTTSTDTQYF. Written as DNA, the CDR3 is TGTGCCACCAGCAGAGAGCTACTACACACGACTAGCACAGATACGCAGTATTTT.

The chain combines TRBV5-1 with TRBJ2-5, with 7 bases identical to TRBD2. From germline, CDR1 is SGHRS and CDR2 YFSETQ. CDR3 length equals 17 residues. The junction had 13 bases not matched to a gene; V was cut back by 0 bases and J by 5 bases. Written as DNA, the CDR3 is TGCGCCAGCAGCTTGGCCGGAGGTCCGCGGGAGTGGGAGACCCAGTACTTC. As protein: CASSLAGGPREWETQYF.

This clonotype has a handful of counts. The rearrangement uses TRBV15 and TRBJ2-3; TRBD2 aligns across 7 bases. The CDR3 totals 14 residues. CDR1 and CDR2 (germline): LNHNV, YYDKDF (reference sequence). Trimming took 6 bases from V and 2 from J; bases not matched to a gene: 5. Written as DNA, the CDR3 is TGTGCCACCAGGGGGAGGGTATACACAGATACGCAGTATTTT. Encoded protein: CATRGRVYTDTQYF.

The V call is TRBV5-6, the J call TRBJ1-5; 9 nucleotides line up with TRBD1. Germline CDR1 and CDR2: SGHDT and YYEEEE. The CDR3 is made up of 14 amino acids. The trim removed 3 bases at V and 5 bases at J, leaving 3 bases unmatched. The CDR3 DNA is TGTGCCAGCAGCTGGGGACAGGGAGATCAGCCCCAGCATTTT. This translates into CASSWGQGDQPQHF.

With respect to this clonotype: At one boundary the junction diverges from the germline segment, which might be a read error. The chain links TRBV6-4 to TRBJ2-1; 7 bases line up with TRBD1. Looked up from germline, CDR1 is MRHNA and CDR2 is SNTAGT. This CDR3 has 12 residues. This CDR3 is CASSDSARGLVF. DNA for the CDR3: TGTGCCAGCAGTGACTCTGCAAGGGGGCTGGTCTTC.

The table lists this clonotype with a few counts. The CDR3 DNA is TGTGCCAGCAACGAGGAGAACACTGAAGCTTTCTTT. Its protein is CASNEENTEAFF. The V call is TRBV9, the J call TRBJ1-1; D call uncertain. V lost 6 bases and J lost 1, with 7 bases in between. The CDR3 is made up of 12 amino acids. The germline CDR1 and CDR2 sequences are SGDLS and YYNGEE.

This clonotype was detected ten times or more. The V and J genes are TRBV12-3 or TRBV12-4 and TRBJ1-4; D ambiguous. The CDR3 has 15 residues. The V end lost 3 bases, the J end lost 4 bases, and 12 bases lay between the germline ends. The CDR3 is CASSFARWDNEKLFF. The CDR3, as DNA: TGTGCCAGCAGTTTCGCCCGGTGGGATAATGAAAAACTGTTTTTT.

This clonotype was counted ten times or more. The genes are TRBV20-1 and TRBJ1-1; tentatively, D is TRBD1 (5 bases). V was pared by 0 bases and J by 3 bases, with 11 bases between. CDR1 is DFQATT and CDR2 is SNEGSKA in the germline V gene (reference sequence). The CDR3 runs to 14 residues. The CDR3 here is CSARDLRGDTEAFF. CDR3 nucleotide sequence: TGCAGTGCTAGAGATCTGCGGGGGGACACTGAAGCTTTCTTT.

V is TRBV2 and J is TRBJ1-4; D possibly corresponds to TRBD1 (5 bases). CDR3 length: 18 amino acids. Trimming cost V 8 bases and J 0 bases, with 22 bases left between them. Germline CDR1 is SNHLY and CDR2 is FYNNEI. CDR3 in amino acids: CASRAGRAAVATNEKLFF. CDR3 nucleotides: TGTGCCAGCCGCGCGGGCAGGGCGGCAGTTGCAACTAATGAAAAACTGTTTTTT.

The sample holds a few counts of this clonotype. The rearrangement links TRBV7-9 to TRBJ2-5; 8 positions agree with TRBD2. The J segment lost 4 bases and the V segment lost 5 bases, leaving 9 bases of the junction unmatched. This CDR3 is built from 15 residues. Germline V gene lookup returns CDR1 SEHNR and CDR2 FQNEAQ (reference sequence). The CDR3 DNA reads as TGTGCCAGCAGCCGGCCTCCGGGACTAGTAGAGACCCAGTACTTC. Amino acid sequence: CASSRPPGLVETQYF.

This clonotype showed up just a few times. V usage is TRBV29-1 and J usage is TRBJ1-2; tentatively, D is TRBD1 (6 bases). Deletions cut 3 bases from V and 4 bases from J, with 18 bases between. The CDR3 is 15 amino acids. The germline V gene encodes CDR1 SQVTM and CDR2 ANQGSEA. The CDR3 DNA is TGCAGCGTTGAGGAGTGGGGGGCCCGGAGCTATGGCTACACCTTC. Translating it yields CSVEEWGARSYGYTF.

The chain has TRBV29-1 and TRBJ2-1; 8 positions match TRBD2. The V and J ends lost 8 bases and 1 base, in that order; junction bases with no gene match: 10. CDR3 length: 15 residues. Looked up from germline, CDR1 is SQVTM and CDR2 is ANQGSEA. This chain's CDR3 is CSSNSREGSYNEQFF. CDR3 nucleotides: TGCAGCTCCAACAGCCGGGAGGGTTCCTACAATGAGCAGTTCTTC.